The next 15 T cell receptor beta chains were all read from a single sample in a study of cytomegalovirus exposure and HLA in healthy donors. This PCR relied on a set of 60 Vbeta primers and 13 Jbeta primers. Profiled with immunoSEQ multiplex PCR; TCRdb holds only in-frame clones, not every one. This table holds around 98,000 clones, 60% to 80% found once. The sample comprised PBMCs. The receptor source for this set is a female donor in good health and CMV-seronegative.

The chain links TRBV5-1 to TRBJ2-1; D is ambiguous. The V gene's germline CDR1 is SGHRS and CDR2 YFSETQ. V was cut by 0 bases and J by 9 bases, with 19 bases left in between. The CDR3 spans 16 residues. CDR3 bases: TGCGCCAGCAGCTTGGGTTCTTCCCCCACACGAAGTGAGCAGTTCTTC. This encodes CASSLGSSPTRSEQFF.

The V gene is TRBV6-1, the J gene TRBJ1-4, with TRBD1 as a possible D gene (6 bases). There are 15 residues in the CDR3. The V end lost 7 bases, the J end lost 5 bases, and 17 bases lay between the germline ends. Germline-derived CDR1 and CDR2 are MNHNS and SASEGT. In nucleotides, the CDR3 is TGTGCCAGCATGGGGGGGAGGGGGGCGAATGAAAAACTGTTTTTT. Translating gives CASMGGRGANEKLFF.

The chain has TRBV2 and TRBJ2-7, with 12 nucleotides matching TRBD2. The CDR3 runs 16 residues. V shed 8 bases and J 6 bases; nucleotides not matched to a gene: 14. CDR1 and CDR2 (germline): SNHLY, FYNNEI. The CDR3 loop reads CASFQGDTTSGGEQYF. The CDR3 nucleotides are TGTGCCAGCTTTCAAGGGGATACGACTAGCGGGGGCGAGCAGTACTTC.

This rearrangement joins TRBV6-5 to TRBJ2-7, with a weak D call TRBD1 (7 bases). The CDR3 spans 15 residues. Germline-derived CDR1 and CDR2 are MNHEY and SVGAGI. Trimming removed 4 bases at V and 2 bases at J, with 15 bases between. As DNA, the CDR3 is TGTGCCAGCAGTTCAGGGGGGACGATACCCTACGAGCAGTACTTC. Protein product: CASSSGGTIPYEQYF.

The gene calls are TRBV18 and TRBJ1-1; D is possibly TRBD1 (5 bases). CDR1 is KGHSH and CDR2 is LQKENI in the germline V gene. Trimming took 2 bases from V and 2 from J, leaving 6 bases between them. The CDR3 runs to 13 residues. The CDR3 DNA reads TGTGCCAGCTCACCAGGACATAACACTGAAGCTTTCTTT. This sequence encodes CASSPGHNTEAFF.

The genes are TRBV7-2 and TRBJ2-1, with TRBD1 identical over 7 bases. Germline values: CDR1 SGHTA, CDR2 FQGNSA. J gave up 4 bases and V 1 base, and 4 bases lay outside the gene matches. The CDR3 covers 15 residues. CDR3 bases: TGTGCCAGCAGCTTAGACCGGACAGGTTACAATGAGCAGTTCTTC. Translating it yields CASSLDRTGYNEQFF.

The CDR3 DNA sequence: TGTGCCAGCAGTCCGACAGGGGGTTTTAACACTGAAGCTTTCTTT. This sequence encodes CASSPTGGFNTEAFF. The chain combines TRBV27 with TRBJ1-1, with 9 bases identical to TRBD1. CDR3 length: 15 residues. Trimming at V came to 5 bases and at J to 2 bases, leaving 6 bases not matched to a gene. Germline CDR1 reads MNHEY; CDR2 reads SMNVEV (reference sequence).

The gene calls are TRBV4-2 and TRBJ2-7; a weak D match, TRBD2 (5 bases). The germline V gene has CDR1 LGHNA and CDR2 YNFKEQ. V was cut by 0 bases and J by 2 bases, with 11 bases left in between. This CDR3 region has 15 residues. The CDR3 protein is CASSQEKAEPYEQYF. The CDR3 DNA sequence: TGTGCCAGCAGCCAAGAAAAAGCGGAGCCCTACGAGCAGTACTTC.

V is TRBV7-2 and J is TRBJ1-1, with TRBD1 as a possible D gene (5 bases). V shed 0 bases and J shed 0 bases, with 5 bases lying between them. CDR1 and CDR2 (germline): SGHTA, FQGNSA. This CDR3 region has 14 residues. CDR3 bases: TGTGCCAGCAGCTTAGCGACAGTGAACACTGAAGCTTTCTTT. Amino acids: CASSLATVNTEAFF.

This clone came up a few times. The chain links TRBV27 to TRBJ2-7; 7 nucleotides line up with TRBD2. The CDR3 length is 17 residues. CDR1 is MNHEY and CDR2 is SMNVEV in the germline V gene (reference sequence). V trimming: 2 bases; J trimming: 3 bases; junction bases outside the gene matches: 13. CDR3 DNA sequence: TGTGCCAGCAGTTTACCCCCCATGGCCCAGCGGGACTACGAGCAGTACTTC. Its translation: CASSLPPMAQRDYEQYF.

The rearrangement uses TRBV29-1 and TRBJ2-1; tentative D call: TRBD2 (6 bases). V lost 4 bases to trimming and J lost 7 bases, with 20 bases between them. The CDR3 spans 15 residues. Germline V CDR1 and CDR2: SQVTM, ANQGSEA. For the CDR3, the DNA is TGCAGCGTTGCAGTCGGGGTAGCGGCTTATAATGAGCAGTTCTTC. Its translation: CSVAVGVAAYNEQFF.

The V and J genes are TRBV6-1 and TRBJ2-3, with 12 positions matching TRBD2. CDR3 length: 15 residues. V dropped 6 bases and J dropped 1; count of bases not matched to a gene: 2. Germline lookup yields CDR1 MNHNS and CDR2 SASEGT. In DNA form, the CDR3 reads TGTGCCAGCAGGACTAGCGGGGGCCGCACAGATACGCAGTATTTT. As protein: CASRTSGGRTDTQYF.

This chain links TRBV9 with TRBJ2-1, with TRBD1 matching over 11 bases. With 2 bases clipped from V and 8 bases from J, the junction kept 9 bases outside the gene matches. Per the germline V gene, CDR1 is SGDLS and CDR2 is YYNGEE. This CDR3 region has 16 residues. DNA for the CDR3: TGTGCCAGCAGCGTGACCGGGACAGGGGGTTTCTATGAGCAGTTCTTC. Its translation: CASSVTGTGGFYEQFF.

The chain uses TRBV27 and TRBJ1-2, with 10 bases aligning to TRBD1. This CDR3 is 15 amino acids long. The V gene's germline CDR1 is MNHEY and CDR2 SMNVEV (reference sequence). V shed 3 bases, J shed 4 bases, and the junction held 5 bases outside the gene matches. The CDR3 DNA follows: TGTGCCAGCAGTTTTGGGACAGGGGTCGGCTATGGCTACACCTTC. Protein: CASSFGTGVGYGYTF.

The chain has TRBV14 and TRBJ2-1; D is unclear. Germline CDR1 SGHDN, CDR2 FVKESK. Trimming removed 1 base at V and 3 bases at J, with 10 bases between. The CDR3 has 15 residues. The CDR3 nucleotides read TGTGCCAGCAGCCAAGGGCAGGCTTACTACAATGAGCAGTTCTTC. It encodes CASSQGQAYYNEQFF.